This TCR beta chain comes out of a study of T cell responses to AZD1222 COVID-19 vaccine. The CDR3 spans 12 residues. Per the germline V gene, CDR1 is LGHNT and CDR2 is FRNRAP. Deletions cut 6 bases from V and 10 bases from J, with 13 bases between. The table came from immunoSEQ multiplex PCR; TCRdb's copy has only in-frame clones and leaves some out. The sample lists about 92,000 clones; roughly 90% were seen once. The TCR originated in an adult in good health. The specimen was peripheral blood, collected on day 0 of AZD1222 vaccination. V and J are TRBV12-5 and TRBJ1-5; no definite D call. The CDR3 DNA reads as TGTGCTAGTGGGCGCGAAAATGGACCCCAGCATTTT. It translates to CASGRENGPQHF. The complete variable domain, with remaining parts taken from reference TRBV12-5 and TRBJ1-5, reads DARVTQTPRHKVTEMGQEVTMRCQPILGHNTVFWYRQTMMQGLELLAYFRNRAPLDDSGMPKDRFSAEMPDATLATLKIQPSEPRDSAVYFCASGRENGPQHFGDGTRLSIL.